These T cell receptor beta chains were read from a single sample in a study of blood T cells in healthy people across ages. TCRdb recomputed calls from the 5' RACE reads with MiXCR, one row per CDR3 protein. This sample has about 1,500,000 distinct CDR3 sequences, with about 43% found just once. The sequencing input was blood. The receptors come from a woman aged 18-29 years in good health. Both conserved end residues are part of each CDR3. D genes are given only for firm matches. The size entry is marked missing in some rows and otherwise reads once, few, many or a size class.

TRBJ2-1 | many | TRBV20-1 | TRBD2 | CSARSLTSGIPGSHNEQFF | TGCAGTGCTAGATCATTGACTAGCGGGATCCCCGGGTCACACAATGAGCAGTTCTTC
TRBJ2-7 | . | TRBV21-1 | . | CASSKEGTHSYEQYF | TGTGCCAGCAGCAAAGAAGGGACTCACTCCTACGAGCAGTACTTC
TRBJ2-7 | few | TRBV7-9 | . | CASSSAEKGMNYEQYF | TGTGCCAGCAGCTCCGCTGAGAAGGGAATGAACTACGAGCAGTACTTC
TRBJ2-7 | once | TRBV20-1 | . | CSTRPQRGVYEQYF | TGCAGTACTAGACCGCAGCGCGGCGTCTACGAGCAGTACTTC
TRBJ2-2 | . | TRBV11-3 | . | CASSPGEPAGELFF | TGTGCCAGCAGCCCCGGCGAACCGGCCGGGGAGCTGTTTTTT
TRBJ1-2 | . | TRBV29-1 | TRBD1 | CSVDFAGGGMGGRGYTF | TGCAGCGTTGACTTTGCAGGGGGCGGAATGGGGGGTCGTGGCTACACCTTC
TRBJ2-7 | . | TRBV6-2/TRBV6-3 | TRBD2 | CASTSGGTKYEQYF | TGTGCCAGCACCTCGGGGGGGACTAAATACGAGCAGTACTTC
TRBJ2-3 | few | TRBV6-5 | . | CASTYSGLSTDTQYF | TGTGCCAGCACCTATAGCGGTTTAAGCACAGATACGCAGTATTTT
TRBJ2-3 | few | TRBV3-1 | . | CASSQEKKSQYF | TGTGCCAGCAGCCAAGAAAAAAAGTCACAGTATTTT
TRBJ2-1 | few | TRBV6-1 | . | CASSEAIDRYNEQFF | TGTGCCAGCAGTGAAGCAATCGACAGGTACAATGAGCAGTTCTTC
TRBJ1-2 | few | TRBV5-1 | TRBD1 | CASSQNRDRGRFYGYTF | TGCGCCAGCAGCCAAAACCGGGACAGGGGACGATTCTATGGCTACACCTTC
TRBJ2-3 | . | TRBV5-1 | . | CASSLAWGTGTDTQYF | TGCGCCAGCAGCTTGGCCTGGGGTACTGGCACAGATACGCAGTATTTT
TRBJ1-2 | few | TRBV6-1 | . | CASIKQPDGGYTF | TGTGCCAGTATAAAACAGCCCGACGGCGGCTACACCTTC
TRBJ2-2 | . | TRBV10-3 | TRBD2 | CATKAGVGTGELFF | TGTGCCACCAAAGCGGGAGTTGGTACCGGGGAGCTGTTTTTT
TRBJ2-1 | few | TRBV11-2 | . | CASSIRAEQFF | TGTGCCAGCAGCATCCGGGCCGAGCAGTTCTTC
TRBJ1-1 | . | TRBV6-2/TRBV6-3 | . | CASSSRDRNMNTEAFF | TGTGCCAGCAGCAGCCGGGACCGAAATATGAACACTGAAGCTTTCTTT
TRBJ2-7 | . | TRBV9 | TRBD1 | CASSDGQGAGEQYF | TGTGCCAGCAGCGATGGGCAGGGGGCGGGTGAGCAGTACTTC
TRBJ2-1 | . | TRBV10-3 | . | CAISPSGNEQFF | TGTGCCATCAGTCCCTCCGGCAATGAGCAGTTCTTC
TRBJ2-1 | once | TRBV6-5 | . | CASSHLRGTYNEQFF | TGTGCCAGCAGCCACCTGCGCGGGACCTACAATGAGCAGTTCTTC
TRBJ2-1 | few | TRBV3-1 | TRBD2 | CASSQGGGKQFF | TGTGCCAGCAGCCAAGGGGGGGGTAAGCAGTTCTTC
TRBJ2-5 | . | TRBV6-2/TRBV6-3 | . | CASSATRQGGETQYF | TGTGCCAGCAGTGCCACGCGACAGGGAGGAGAGACCCAGTACTTC
TRBJ2-1 | . | TRBV9 | . | CASSGTGTNEQFF | TGTGCCAGCAGCGGCACAGGGACCAATGAGCAGTTCTTC
TRBJ2-7 | few | TRBV5-5 | TRBD1 | CASSLQTGTSSYEQYF | TGTGCCAGCAGCCTTCAGACAGGGACATCTTCCTACGAGCAGTACTTC
TRBJ1-5 | . | TRBV20-1 | . | CSAEQGANQPQHF | TGCAGTGCAGAACAGGGCGCGAATCAGCCCCAGCATTTT
TRBJ1-5 | . | TRBV6-1 | . | CASSEARWRGAFGNQPQHF | TGTGCCAGCAGTGAAGCCCGTTGGAGAGGAGCCTTTGGCAATCAGCCCCAGCATTTT
TRBJ2-7 | . | TRBV7-9 | . | CASSDGAVYEQYF | TGTGCCAGCAGCGACGGGGCCGTCTACGAGCAGTACTTC
TRBJ2-5 | . | TRBV7-2 | . | CASSLSGGRLKETQYF | TGTGCCAGCAGCTTATCCGGGGGGCGGCTGAAAGAGACCCAGTACTTC
TRBJ2-7 | few | TRBV18 | . | CASSPRGFGYEQYF | TGTGCCAGCTCACCACGTGGGTTTGGGTACGAGCAGTACTTC
TRBJ2-7 | . | TRBV13 | . | CASSRLGAAFSYEQYF | TGTGCCAGCAGCCGTTTAGGGGCAGCTTTCTCCTACGAGCAGTACTTC
TRBJ1-2 | few | TRBV29-1 | TRBD1 | CSVLDDRGSYGYTF | TGCAGCGTCCTCGACGACAGGGGATCCTATGGCTACACCTTC
TRBJ2-3 | . | TRBV7-2 | TRBD1 | CASSLTGLDTQYF | TGTGCCAGCAGCTTGACAGGGTTAGATACGCAGTATTTT
TRBJ2-5 | . | TRBV29-1 | TRBD1 | CSVEPTGAGTQYF | TGCAGCGTTGAACCGACAGGGGCAGGGACCCAGTACTTC
TRBJ2-5 | few | TRBV6-6 | . | CATRSGKETQYF | TGTGCCACTAGGTCAGGGAAAGAGACCCAGTACTTC
TRBJ2-5 | few | TRBV14 | . | CASSQTWTWVGETQYF | TGTGCCAGCAGCCAAACTTGGACCTGGGTGGGGGAGACCCAGTACTTC
TRBJ2-7 | few | TRBV7-2 | TRBD2 | CASSITPGLAGDEQYF | TGTGCCAGCAGCATCACACCGGGACTAGCGGGAGACGAGCAGTACTTC
TRBJ1-5 | . | TRBV5-5 | . | CASSPAGGQSNQPQHF | TGTGCCAGCAGCCCGGCCGGGGGACAAAGCAATCAGCCCCAGCATTTT
TRBJ2-1 | few | TRBV29-1 | . | CSVRFVNNNEQFF | TGCAGCGTCCGCTTTGTGAATAACAATGAGCAGTTCTTC
TRBJ2-7 | few | TRBV25-1 | . | CASSDHRAYEQYF | TGTGCCAGCAGTGACCACAGGGCCTACGAGCAGTACTTC
TRBJ2-7 | few | TRBV20-1 | TRBD1 | CSARVLDRDDEQYF | TGCAGTGCTAGAGTTCTGGACAGGGATGACGAGCAGTACTTC
TRBJ1-5 | . | TRBV6-2/TRBV6-3 | . | CASSKGFGQPQHF | TGTGCCAGCAGTAAGGGTTTTGGGCAGCCCCAGCATTTT
TRBJ1-1 | . | TRBV12-3/TRBV12-4 | . | CASSFLTEAFF | TGTGCCAGCAGTTTCTTGACTGAAGCTTTCTTT
TRBJ2-7 | . | TRBV29-1 | . | CSVEERDYEQYF | TGCAGCGTTGAGGAGAGAGACTACGAGCAGTACTTC
TRBJ2-1 | many | TRBV12-3/TRBV12-4 | TRBD2 | CASNLSGASSKQFF | TGTGCCAGCAACCTTAGCGGGGCCAGTAGTAAGCAGTTCTTC
TRBJ2-3 | . | TRBV6-1 | TRBD2 | CASSESASGSTDTQYF | TGTGCCAGCAGTGAATCGGCTAGCGGGAGCACAGATACGCAGTATTTT
TRBJ1-4 | . | TRBV6-1 | . | CASQDSNWEKLFF | TGTGCCAGCCAGGACAGCAATTGGGAAAAACTGTTTTTT
TRBJ2-5 | few | TRBV6-6 | TRBD1 | CASSSSGQGLETQYF | TGTGCCAGCAGCTCCTCCGGACAGGGTTTGGAGACCCAGTACTTC
TRBJ2-1 | many | TRBV5-1 | . | CASSFGGVSNEQFF | TGCGCCAGCAGCTTCGGCGGGGTCTCCAATGAGCAGTTCTTC
TRBJ1-6 | . | TRBV9 | TRBD1 | CASSATGGNSPLHF | TGTGCCAGCAGCGCGACAGGGGGTAATTCACCCCTCCACTTT
TRBJ2-5 | . | TRBV13 | . | CASSTGDGRTRDQYF | TGTGCCAGCAGCACCGGTGATGGCAGGACTCGCGACCAGTACTTC
TRBJ2-7 | . | TRBV9 | TRBD1 | CASSVALQGAHEQYF | TGTGCCAGCAGCGTAGCTCTCCAGGGGGCCCACGAGCAGTACTTC
TRBJ1-2 | . | TRBV29-1 | TRBD1 | CSVRDSSPYGYTF | TGCAGCGTTCGGGACAGCAGCCCCTATGGCTACACCTTC